This note documents a single T cell receptor beta chain sequence. Treatment defined: randomized to nivolumab then ipilimumab (arm A) or the reverse (arm B). The data stem from a study of sequential checkpoint blockade in melanoma. About the research overall: After nivolumab or ipilimumab alone, about two dozen patients had week-13 rebiopsies.

Libraries were prepared by immunoSEQ multiplex PCR; TCRdb keeps only in-frame clonotypes and omits some of them. The sample holds around 2,500 clones, 33% seen once. The CDR3 is made up of 14 amino acids. The V gene's germline CDR1 is SQVTM and CDR2 ANQGSEA. The V and J ends lost 6 bases and 1 base respectively, with 16 bases between them. Here the sequenced sample was tumor tissue (inferred from file names), taken from a patient given nivolumab and ipilimumab in sequence. The rearrangement links TRBV29-1 to TRBJ2-7; D call uncertain. This TCR derives from a human donor with melanoma. The CDR3 loop is CSVTHPTKSYEQYF. The CDR3, as DNA: TGCAGCGTAACCCACCCGACAAAATCCTACGAGCAGTACTTC.